This T cell receptor beta chain is drawn from a study of glioma-infiltrating T cells after dendritic cell vaccination. The assay was immunoSEQ multiplex PCR, and TCRdb's table has in-frame clones only and misses some. This table has 90,000 to 95,000 clones, roughly four fifths appearing once. The time point denotes: after dendritic cell vaccination, including at tumor progression/relapse. Patients had residual fresh-frozen tumor tissue and more than two years of survival data. CDR3 length: 16 residues. The junction had 6 bases not matched to a gene; V was cut back by 2 bases and J by 5 bases. CDR1 is KGHSH and CDR2 is LQKENI in the germline V gene.

The sequence derives from a human donor with glioblastoma. The rearrangement links TRBV18 to TRBJ1-6, with TRBD1 matching over 7 bases. The sample in question was blood, obtained after dendritic cell vaccination. The CDR3 bases are TGTGCCAGCTCACCAAGACAGGGTATAGATAATTCACCCCTCCACTTT. Translating it yields CASSPRQGIDNSPLHF.